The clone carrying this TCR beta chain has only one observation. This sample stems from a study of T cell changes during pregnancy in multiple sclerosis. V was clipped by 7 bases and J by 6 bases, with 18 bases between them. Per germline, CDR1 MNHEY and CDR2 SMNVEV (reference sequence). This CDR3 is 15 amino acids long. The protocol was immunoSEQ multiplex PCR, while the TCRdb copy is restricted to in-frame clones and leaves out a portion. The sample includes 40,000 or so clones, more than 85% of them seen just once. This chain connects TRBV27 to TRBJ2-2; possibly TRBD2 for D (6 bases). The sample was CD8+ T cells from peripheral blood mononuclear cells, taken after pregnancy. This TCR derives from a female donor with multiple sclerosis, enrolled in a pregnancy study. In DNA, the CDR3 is TGTGCCAGCACTCCCGCCGGGGGTGAGGCCGGGGAGCTGTTTTTT. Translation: CASTPAGGEAGELFF.